The rows below give T cell receptor beta chains drawn from one sample of a study of T cell responses to AZD1222 COVID-19 vaccine. Using immunoSEQ multiplex PCR, the repertoire was profiled, and TCRdb retains in-frame clones only, with some absent. The top ten hold about 9.8% of the sample, which has 120,000 or so clones, 75% to 90% seen once. The sample in question was peripheral blood, obtained on day 0 of AZD1222 vaccination. The receptors originated from an adult in good health. Both conserved end residues are part of each CDR3. A D gene is named only where the DNA matches it firmly. Size values are once, few and many counts, or a class for expanded clones, and some rows have none.

>NA|TRBV5-6|NA|TRBJ2-2
TGTGCCAGCAGCTTGAATAGTTTCGGGGAGCTGTTTTTT
CASSLNSFGELFF
>once|TRBV7-9|TRBD2|TRBJ2-1
TGTGCCAGCAGCTTGCCGGGACTAGCGGGAGGTGAGCAGTTCTTC
CASSLPGLAGGEQFF
>NA|TRBV2|TRBD1|TRBJ1-1
TGTGCCAGCAGTCCAGGGGGCTACACTGAAGCTTTCTTT
CASSPGGYTEAFF
>few|TRBV28|TRBD2|TRBJ2-5
TGTGCCAGCAGTCATGGACTAGCGGGGGAACAAGAGACCCAGTACTTC
CASSHGLAGEQETQYF
>NA|TRBV10-3|NA|TRBJ2-5
TGTGCCATCAGTGAGTCGGGGGAGACCCAGTACTTC
CAISESGETQYF
>NA|TRBV19|NA|TRBJ1-5
TGTGCCAGTAATCTGAGGAATCAGCCCCAGCATTTT
CASNLRNQPQHF
>NA|TRBV28|TRBD1|TRBJ1-4
TGTGCCAGCAACGGAGGGGGCGAAAAACTGTTTTTT
CASNGGGEKLFF
>NA|TRBV28|NA|TRBJ2-1
TGTGCCAGCAGTTTACCACAGGCCTACAATGAGCAGTTCTTC
CASSLPQAYNEQFF
>NA|TRBV12-5|NA|TRBJ2-7
TGTGCTAGTGGTCTCCCTCCCGGGCCAAAGAAGGAAAGCTCCTACGAGCAGTACTTC
CASGLPPGPKKESSYEQYF
>once|TRBV11-2|TRBD1|TRBJ2-2
TGTGCCAGCAGCCAAGGGACAGGTACCGGGGAGCTGTTTTTT
CASSQGTGTGELFF
>NA|TRBV5-4|TRBD2|TRBJ2-1
TGTGCCAGCAGCTGGGGACTAGCGGGGGCAAGCTCCTACAATGAGCAGTTCTTC
CASSWGLAGASSYNEQFF
>NA|TRBV2|NA|TRBJ1-6
TGTGCCAGCATCTTAGGTTATGGTTCACCCCTCCACTTT
CASILGYGSPLHF
>few|TRBV24-1|NA|TRBJ2-1
TGTGCCACCAGTGATTTTACTAGTAAGGGTGAGCAGTTCTTC
CATSDFTSKGEQFF
>NA|TRBV4-2|TRBD2|TRBJ2-3
TGTGCCAGCAGCCCCTTAGCGGGGCGTAGCACAGATACGCAGTATTTT
CASSPLAGRSTDTQYF
>NA|TRBV12-3/TRBV12-4|NA|TRBJ2-1
TGTGCCAGCAGATCTACGACCGTCCATGAGCAGTTCTTC
CASRSTTVHEQFF
>NA|TRBV7-2|NA|TRBJ1-1
TGTGCCAGCAGCCTCACCTCCGGACGGAACACTGAAGCTTTCTTT
CASSLTSGRNTEAFF
>NA|TRBV7-2|NA|TRBJ1-5
TGTGCCAGCAGCTTAGTGGGGGCCGGTTTTCAGCCCCAGCATTTT
CASSLVGAGFQPQHF
>once|TRBV7-2|NA|TRBJ1-5
TGTGCCAGCAGCTTAATGGGGGGGCGCGGTCAGCCCCAGCATTTT
CASSLMGGRGQPQHF
>many|TRBV6-5|NA|TRBJ1-1
TGTGCCAGCATTGCAGGGGACGGGAACACTGAAGCTTTCTTT
CASIAGDGNTEAFF
>NA|TRBV4-2|NA|TRBJ1-1
TGTGCCAGCAGCCAAGGAACAGGGTATGCGAACACTGAAGCTTTCTTT
CASSQGTGYANTEAFF
>NA|TRBV30|NA|TRBJ2-1
TGTGCCTGGAGTGTTGGAGGGATCAATGAGCAGTTCTTC
CAWSVGGINEQFF
>NA|TRBV7-2|NA|TRBJ2-7
TGTGCCAGCAGCTTGGGGGAGTTCTACGAGCAGTACTTC
CASSLGEFYEQYF
>NA|TRBV5-6|NA|TRBJ2-7
TGTGCCAGCAGCTTGGACTACGAGCAGTACTTC
CASSLDYEQYF
>NA|TRBV20-1|TRBD2|TRBJ2-5
TGCAGTGCAATAGCGGGAGAGACCCAGTACTTC
CSAIAGETQYF